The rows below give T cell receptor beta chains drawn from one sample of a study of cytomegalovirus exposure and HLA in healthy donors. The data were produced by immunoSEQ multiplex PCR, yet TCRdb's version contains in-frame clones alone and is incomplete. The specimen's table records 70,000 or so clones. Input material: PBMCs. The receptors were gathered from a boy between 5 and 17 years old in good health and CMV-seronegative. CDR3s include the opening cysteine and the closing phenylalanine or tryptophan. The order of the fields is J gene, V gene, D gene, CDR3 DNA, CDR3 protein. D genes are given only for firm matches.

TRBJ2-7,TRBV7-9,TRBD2,TGTGCCAGCAGCCGAGGGGTAGCGGGAGGCCCGGGCGAGCAGTACTTC,CASSRGVAGGPGEQYF
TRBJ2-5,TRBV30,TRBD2,TGTGCCTGGAGCCCGGGGGCTAGCGGGGGAAAAAGAGTAGAGACCCAGTACTTC,CAWSPGASGGKRVETQYF
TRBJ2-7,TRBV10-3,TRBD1,TGTGCCATCAGTAGCCGGGACAGGGTACTCTACGAGCAGTACTTC,CAISSRDRVLYEQYF
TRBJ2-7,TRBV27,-,TGTGCCAGCAGCGGACACCTAGGGCGGCACCACTCCTACGAGCAGTACTTC,CASSGHLGRHHSYEQYF
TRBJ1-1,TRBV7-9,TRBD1,TGTGCCAGCAGCTTAGGACAGGGGGTAGTCACTGAAGCTTTCTTT,CASSLGQGVVTEAFF
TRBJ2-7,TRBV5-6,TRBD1,TGTGCCAGCAGCTCGCTGGACAGGGAGTGGTACGAGCAGTACTTC,CASSSLDREWYEQYF
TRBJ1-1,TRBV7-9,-,TGTGCCAGCAGCTTGGCTCGGGTTAGGACTGAAGCTTTCTTT,CASSLARVRTEAFF
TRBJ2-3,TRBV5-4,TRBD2,TGTGCCAGCAGCCCTCACCTAGCGGGGGCCACAGATACGCAGTATTTT,CASSPHLAGATDTQYF
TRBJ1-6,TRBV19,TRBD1,TGTGCCAGTACCCCGGGACAGGGGTTTTCACCCCTCCACTTT,CASTPGQGFSPLHF
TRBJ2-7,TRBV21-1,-,TGTGCCAGCAGCAAAGTTGAAAGGGTAGGGGACGAGCAGTACTTC,CASSKVERVGDEQYF
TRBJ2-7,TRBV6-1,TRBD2,TGTGCCAGCAGTGAAAGGGCTAGCGGGTGGAACGAGCAGTACTTC,CASSERASGWNEQYF
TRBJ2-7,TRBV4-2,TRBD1,TGTGCCAGCAGCCAAGAGAAGGACAGGGTCTACGAGCAGTACTTC,CASSQEKDRVYEQYF
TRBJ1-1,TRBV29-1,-,TGCAGCGTTAACCCGAGGACTGAACTGAACACTGAAGCTTTCTTT,CSVNPRTELNTEAFF
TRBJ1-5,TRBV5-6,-,TGTGCCAGCAGCTTGAGGGGCTGGAATCAGCCCCAGCATTTT,CASSLRGWNQPQHF
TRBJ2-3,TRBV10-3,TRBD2,TGTGCCATCAGTACTAGCGGGAGGGCCATGGGTAGTGATACGCAGTATTTT,CAISTSGRAMGSDTQYF
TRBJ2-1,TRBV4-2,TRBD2,TGTGCCAGCAGCCTAGCGGGGGGAACCTACAATGAGCAGTTCTTC,CASSLAGGTYNEQFF
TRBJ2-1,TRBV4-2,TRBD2,TGTGCCAGCAGCCAAAGGACTAGCGGGGGGGCGGGCGACAATGAGCAGTTCTTC,CASSQRTSGGAGDNEQFF
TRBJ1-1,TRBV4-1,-,TGCGCCAGCAGCCAAGGGAGCGTGAACACTGAAGCTTTCTTT,CASSQGSVNTEAFF
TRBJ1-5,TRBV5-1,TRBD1,TGCGCCAGCAGCTTCGGACAGGGTAGCAATCAGCCCCAGCATTTT,CASSFGQGSNQPQHF
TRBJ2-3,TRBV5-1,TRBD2,TGCGCCAGCAGCTTACGGTCTGCGGGAGGGCCAGATACGCAGTATTTT,CASSLRSAGGPDTQYF
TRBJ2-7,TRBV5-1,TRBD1,TGCGCCAGCAGCTTGGGGGACAGTTCGAGCTCCTACGAGCAGTACTTC,CASSLGDSSSSYEQYF
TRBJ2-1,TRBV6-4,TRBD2,TGTGCCAGCAGTGCCGATAGCGGGAGCAATGAGCAGTTCTTC,CASSADSGSNEQFF
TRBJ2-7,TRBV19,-,TGTGCCAGTAGTATGGGTGCGGGACGGTCCTACGAGCAGTACTTC,CASSMGAGRSYEQYF
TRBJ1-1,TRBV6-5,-,TGTGCCAGCAGTCAACAGCTGAACACTGAAGCTTTCTTT,CASSQQLNTEAFF
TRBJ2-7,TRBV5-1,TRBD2,TGCGCCAGCAGCTTGGTCGGGGGTAGCGGGGGCTACGAGCAGTACTTC,CASSLVGGSGGYEQYF
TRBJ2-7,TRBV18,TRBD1,TGTGCCAGCTCACCGAATCCCGGGACAGGGGTCAACGAGCAGTACTTC,CASSPNPGTGVNEQYF
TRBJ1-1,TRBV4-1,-,TGCGCCAGCAGCACCTCGGAGGGGAACACTGAAGCTTTCTTT,CASSTSEGNTEAFF
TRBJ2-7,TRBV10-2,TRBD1,TGCGCCAGCAGTGTAGGACAGGGGTCCTACGAGCAGTACTTC,CASSVGQGSYEQYF
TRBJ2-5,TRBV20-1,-,TGCAGTCAGGGAGGGGGGGAGACCCAGTACTTC,CSQGGGETQYF
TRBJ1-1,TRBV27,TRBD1,TGTGCCAGCAGTGCACAGGGGGCAAACACTGAAGCTTTCTTT,CASSAQGANTEAFF
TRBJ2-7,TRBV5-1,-,TGCGCCAGCAGCCTTGGGACAAACTACGAGCAGTACTTC,CASSLGTNYEQYF